This entry lists 9 T cell receptor beta chains sequenced from one sample in a study of CD8 T cells in Susac syndrome. RNA, at about 0.5 to 1 ug, was reverse transcribed with random hexamers. TCRdb passed the immunoSEQ multiplex PCR reads through MiXCR, listing each CDR3 protein once. The table records about 430,000 distinct CDR3 sequences, more than 80% of them present only once. The sample was CD8+ T cells from PBMCs. These receptors all stem from a human donor with multiple sclerosis.

The chain couples TRBV20-1 to TRBJ1-1; perhaps TRBD1 as D (5 bases). The CDR3 runs 13 residues. Germline lookup yields CDR1 DFQATT and CDR2 SNEGSKA (reference sequence). Trimming shortened V by 3 bases and J by 5 bases, and 13 bases separated the two germline ends. CDR3 DNA sequence: TGCAGTGCTAGCCAGGGTGTATGGACTGAAGCTTTCTTT. Amino acids: CSASQGVWTEAFF.

V usage is TRBV4-1 and J usage is TRBJ1-1; D gene unclear. The germline CDR1 and CDR2 sequences are MGHRA and YSYEKL. V gave up 0 bases and J gave up 0 bases, with 11 bases separating them. CDR3 length: 16 residues. The CDR3 loop is CASSQDGQKMNTEAFF. CDR3 coding DNA: TGCGCCAGCAGCCAAGATGGTCAGAAAATGAACACTGAAGCTTTCTTT.

CDR3 nucleotides: TGTGCCAGTAGTATGGGGGACAGTCTTGAAGCTTTCTTT. Its translation is CASSMGDSLEAFF. This chain connects TRBV19 to TRBJ1-1; 7 nucleotides align to TRBD1. The CDR3 runs to 13 residues. V lost 3 bases, J lost 7 bases, and 5 bases stayed unmatched. In germline, CDR1 is LNHDA, CDR2 SQIVND (reference sequence).

The chain links TRBV11-2 to TRBJ2-7; D not certain. The CDR3 is 14 amino acids. V was pared by 4 bases and J by 2 bases, with 12 bases between. In germline, CDR1 is SGHAT, CDR2 FQNNGV. The CDR3 nucleotides are TGTGCCAGCAGCTCTACAAAACTCCCCTACGAGCAGTACTTC. This encodes CASSSTKLPYEQYF.

This sequence joins TRBV7-6 and TRBJ2-7, with TRBD1 as a possible D gene (6 bases). The CDR3 sequence is 14 residues long. The germline V gene has CDR1 SGHVS and CDR2 FNYEAQ. With 5 bases removed from V and 6 bases from J, the gap between germline ends came to 17 bases. CDR3 bases: TGTGCCAGCAGCCCTACAGGGAACACCGGCGAGCAGTACTTC. Protein sequence: CASSPTGNTGEQYF.

The V call is TRBV5-1, the J call TRBJ2-1, with D unresolved. This CDR3 region has 12 residues. The germline CDR1 and CDR2 sequences are SGHRS and YFSETQ. V was cut by 0 bases and J by 10 bases, with 8 bases left in between. CDR3 sequence (DNA): TGCGCCAGCAGCTTGGACAGCCGCGAGCAGTTCTTC. Protein product: CASSLDSREQFF.

The chain has TRBV7-9 and TRBJ1-1; D call uncertain. This CDR3 region has 12 residues. Trimming removed 1 base at V and 6 bases at J, with 6 bases between. Germline V gene data show CDR1 as SEHNR and CDR2 as FQNEAQ (reference sequence). The CDR3 here is CASSLGNAEAFF. CDR3 coding DNA: TGTGCCAGCAGCTTAGGAAACGCTGAAGCTTTCTTT.

This sequence joins TRBV4-1 and TRBJ1-5; D ambiguous. The germline V and J ends were trimmed by 0 bases and 1 base, with 4 bases remaining between them. The CDR3 contains 14 residues. Germline V gene sequence: CDR1 MGHRA, CDR2 YSYEKL. The CDR3 DNA is TGCGCCAGCAGCCAAGAACGGAGCAATCAGCCCCAGCATTTT. Protein: CASSQERSNQPQHF.

The chain has TRBV9 and TRBJ1-1, with D uncertain. CDR1 SGDLS and CDR2 YYNGEE come from the germline V gene. This CDR3 has 14 residues. Trimming shortened V by 3 bases and J by 2 bases, and 11 bases separated the two germline ends. CDR3 amino acids: CASSAGSGNTEAFF. CDR3 DNA: TGTGCCAGCAGCGCGGGCAGTGGAAACACTGAAGCTTTCTTT.